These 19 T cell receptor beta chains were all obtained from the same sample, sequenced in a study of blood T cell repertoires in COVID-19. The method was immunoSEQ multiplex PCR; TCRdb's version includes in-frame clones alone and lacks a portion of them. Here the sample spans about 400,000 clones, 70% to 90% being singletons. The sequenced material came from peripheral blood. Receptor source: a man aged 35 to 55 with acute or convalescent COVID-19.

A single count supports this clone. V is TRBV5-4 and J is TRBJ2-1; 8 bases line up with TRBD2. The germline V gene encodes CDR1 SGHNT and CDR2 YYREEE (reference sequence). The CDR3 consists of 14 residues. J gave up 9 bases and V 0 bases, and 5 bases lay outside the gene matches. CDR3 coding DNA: TGTGCCAGCAGCTTGGCCGGGACTAGGGTTGAGCAGTTCTTC. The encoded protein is CASSLAGTRVEQFF.

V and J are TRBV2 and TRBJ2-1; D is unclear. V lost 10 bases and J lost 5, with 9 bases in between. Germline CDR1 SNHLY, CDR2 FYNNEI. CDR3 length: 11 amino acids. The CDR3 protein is CATMRNNEQFF. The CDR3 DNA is TGTGCCACCATGAGGAACAATGAGCAGTTCTTC. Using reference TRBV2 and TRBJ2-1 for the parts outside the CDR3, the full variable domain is EPEVTQTPSHQVTQMGQEVILRCVPISNHLYFYWYRQILGQKVEFLVSFYNNEISEKSEIFDDQFSVERPDGSNFTLKIRSTKLEDSAMYFCATMRNNEQFFGPGTRLTVL.

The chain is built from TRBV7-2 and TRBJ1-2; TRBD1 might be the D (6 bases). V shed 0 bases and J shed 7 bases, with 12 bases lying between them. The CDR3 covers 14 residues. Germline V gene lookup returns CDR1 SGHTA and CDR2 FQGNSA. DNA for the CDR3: TGTGCCAGCAGCTTAGCGCTGGGGGCGGGTGGCTACACCTTC. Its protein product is CASSLALGAGGYTF.

The CDR3: CASRGGTSGIYEQYF. CDR3 nucleotides: TGTGCCAGCAGGGGGGGGACTAGCGGAATCTACGAGCAGTACTTC. This rearrangement joins TRBV6-5 to TRBJ2-7; 11 bases match TRBD2. The CDR3 contains 15 residues. Germline lookup yields CDR1 MNHEY and CDR2 SVGAGI. V was pared by 6 bases and J by 3 bases, with 7 bases of the junction left unmatched.

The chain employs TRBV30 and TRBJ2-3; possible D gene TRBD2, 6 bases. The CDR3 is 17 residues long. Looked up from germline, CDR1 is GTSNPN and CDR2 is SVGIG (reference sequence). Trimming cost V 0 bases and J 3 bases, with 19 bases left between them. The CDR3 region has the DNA TGTGCCTGGAGTGTACGACCGAGTCGCGGAGGGACAGATACGCAGTATTTT. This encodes CAWSVRPSRGGTDTQYF.

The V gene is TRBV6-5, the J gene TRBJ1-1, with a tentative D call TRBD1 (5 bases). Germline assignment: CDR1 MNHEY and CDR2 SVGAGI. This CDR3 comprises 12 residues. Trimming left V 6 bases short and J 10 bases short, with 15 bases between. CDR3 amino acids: CASRSLGGTAFF. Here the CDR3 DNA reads TGTGCCAGCAGATCACTCGGAGGGACAGCTTTCTTT.

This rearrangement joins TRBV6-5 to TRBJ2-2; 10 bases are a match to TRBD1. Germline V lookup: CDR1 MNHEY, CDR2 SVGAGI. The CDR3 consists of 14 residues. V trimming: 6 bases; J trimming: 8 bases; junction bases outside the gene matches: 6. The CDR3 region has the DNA TGTGCCAGCAGCCCGACAGGGGGCAGGGGGGAGCTGTTTTTT. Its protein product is CASSPTGGRGELFF.

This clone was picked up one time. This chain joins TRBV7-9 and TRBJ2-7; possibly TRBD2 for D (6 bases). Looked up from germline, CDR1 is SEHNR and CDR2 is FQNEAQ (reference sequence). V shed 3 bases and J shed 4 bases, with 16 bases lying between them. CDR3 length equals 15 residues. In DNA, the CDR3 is TGTGCCAGCAGCTTGGACCTGGGGAGGTTGTACGAGCAGTACTTC. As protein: CASSLDLGRLYEQYF.

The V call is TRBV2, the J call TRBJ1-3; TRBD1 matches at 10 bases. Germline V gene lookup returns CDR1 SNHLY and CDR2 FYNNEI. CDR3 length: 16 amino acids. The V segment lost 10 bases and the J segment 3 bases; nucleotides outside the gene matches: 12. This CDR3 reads CATMKWDRGDGNTIYF. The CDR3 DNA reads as TGTGCCACCATGAAGTGGGACAGGGGTGATGGAAACACCATATATTTT.

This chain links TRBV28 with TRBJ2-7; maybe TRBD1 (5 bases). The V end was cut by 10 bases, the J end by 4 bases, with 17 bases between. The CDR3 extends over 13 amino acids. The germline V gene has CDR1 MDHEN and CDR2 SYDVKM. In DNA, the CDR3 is TGTGCCACTATGGACACCCTAAGATACGAGCAGTACTTC. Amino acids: CATMDTLRYEQYF. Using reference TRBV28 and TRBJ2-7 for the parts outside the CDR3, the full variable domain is DVKVTQSSRYLVKRTGEKVFLECVQDMDHENMFWYRQDPGLGLRLIYFSYDVKMKEKGDIPEGYSVSREKKERFSLILESASTNQTSMYLCATMDTLRYEQYFGPGTRLTVT.

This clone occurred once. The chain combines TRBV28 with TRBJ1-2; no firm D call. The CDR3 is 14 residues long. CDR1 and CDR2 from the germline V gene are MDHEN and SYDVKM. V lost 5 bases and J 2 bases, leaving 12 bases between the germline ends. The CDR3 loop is CASSTGSVNYGYTF. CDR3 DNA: TGTGCCAGCAGTACCGGGAGTGTAAACTATGGCTACACCTTC.

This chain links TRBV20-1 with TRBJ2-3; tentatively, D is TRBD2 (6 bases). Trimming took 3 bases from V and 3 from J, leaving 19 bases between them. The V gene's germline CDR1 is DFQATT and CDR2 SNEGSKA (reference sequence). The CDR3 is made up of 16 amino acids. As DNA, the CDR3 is TGCAGTGCTAGTGGCGGGGCGGCCCTGGTTACAGATACGCAGTATTTT. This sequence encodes CSASGGAALVTDTQYF.

The CDR3 coding sequence is TGTGCCAGCAGCGCGACTAGCGGGGAAGAGACCCAGTACTTC. Translated: CASSATSGEETQYF. The J gene is TRBJ2-5, the V gene TRBV9, with 11 bases aligning to TRBD2. V was pared by 3 bases and J by 3 bases, with 1 base of the junction left unmatched. CDR3 length: 14 residues. The germline V gene has CDR1 SGDLS and CDR2 YYNGEE.

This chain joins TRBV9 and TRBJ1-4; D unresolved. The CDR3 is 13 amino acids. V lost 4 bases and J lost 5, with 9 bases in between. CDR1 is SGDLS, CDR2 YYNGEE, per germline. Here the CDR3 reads CASSNRGNEKLFF. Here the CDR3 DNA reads TGTGCCAGCAGCAACCGGGGAAATGAAAAACTGTTTTTT.

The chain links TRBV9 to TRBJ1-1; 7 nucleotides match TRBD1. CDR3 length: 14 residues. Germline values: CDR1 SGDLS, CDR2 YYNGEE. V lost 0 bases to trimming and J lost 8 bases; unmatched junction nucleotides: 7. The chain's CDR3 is CASSVGDRGREAFF. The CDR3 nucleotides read TGTGCCAGCAGCGTAGGGGACAGAGGTAGGGAAGCTTTCTTT.

CDR3 nucleotides: TGTGCCAGCAGCGAGGGACTAGCGGGGACCGGTACGCAGTATTTT. Its translation: CASSEGLAGTGTQYF. This sequence joins TRBV2 and TRBJ2-3; the match to TRBD2 covers 13 bases. Germline V lookup: CDR1 SNHLY, CDR2 FYNNEI. The CDR3 is 15 amino acids. V dropped 6 bases and J dropped 8; count of bases not matched to a gene: 8.

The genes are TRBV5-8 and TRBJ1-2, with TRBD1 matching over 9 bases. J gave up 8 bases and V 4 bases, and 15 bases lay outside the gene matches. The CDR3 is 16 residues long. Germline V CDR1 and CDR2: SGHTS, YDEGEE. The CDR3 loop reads CASSARIPGQGRGYTF. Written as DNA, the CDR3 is TGTGCCAGCAGCGCCAGAATACCGGGACAGGGAAGAGGCTACACCTTC.

CDR3 region: CASSQEWSTGGRQPQHF. In DNA form, the CDR3 reads TGCGCCAGCAGCCAAGAGTGGTCGACAGGGGGCCGACAGCCCCAGCATTTT. The V and J genes are TRBV4-3 and TRBJ1-5; 10 bases line up with TRBD1. The V gene end was trimmed by 0 bases and the J gene end by 7 bases; junction bases not matched to a gene: 9. The CDR3 is made up of 17 amino acids. Germline values: CDR1 LGHNA, CDR2 YSLEER.

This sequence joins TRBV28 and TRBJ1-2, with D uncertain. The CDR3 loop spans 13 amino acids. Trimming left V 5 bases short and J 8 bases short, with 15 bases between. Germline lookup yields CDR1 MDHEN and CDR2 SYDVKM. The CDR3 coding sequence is TGTGCCAGCAGTCCCCGGGTGAGGGTAGGCTACACCTTC. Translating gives CASSPRVRVGYTF.